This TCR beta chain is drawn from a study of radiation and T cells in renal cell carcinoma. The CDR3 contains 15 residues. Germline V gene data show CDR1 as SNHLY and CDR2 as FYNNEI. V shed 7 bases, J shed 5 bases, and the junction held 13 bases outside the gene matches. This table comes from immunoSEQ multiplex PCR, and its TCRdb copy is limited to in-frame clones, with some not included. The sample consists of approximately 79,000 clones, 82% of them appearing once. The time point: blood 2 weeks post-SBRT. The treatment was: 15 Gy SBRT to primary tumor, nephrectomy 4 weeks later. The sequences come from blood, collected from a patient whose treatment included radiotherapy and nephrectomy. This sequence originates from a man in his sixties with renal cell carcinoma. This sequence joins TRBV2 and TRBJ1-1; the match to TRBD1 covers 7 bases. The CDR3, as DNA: TGTGCCAGCAAGCTCGACAGGGCGACTAAGACTGAAGCTTTCTTT. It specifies CASKLDRATKTEAFF.